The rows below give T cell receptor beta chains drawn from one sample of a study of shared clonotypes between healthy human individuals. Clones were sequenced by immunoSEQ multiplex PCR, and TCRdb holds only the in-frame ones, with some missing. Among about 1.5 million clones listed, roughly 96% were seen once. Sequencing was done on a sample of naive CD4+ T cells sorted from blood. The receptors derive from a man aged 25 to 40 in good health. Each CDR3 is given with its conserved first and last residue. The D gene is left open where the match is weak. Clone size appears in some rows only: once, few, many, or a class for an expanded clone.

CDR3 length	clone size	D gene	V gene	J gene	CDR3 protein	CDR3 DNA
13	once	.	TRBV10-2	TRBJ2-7	CASSESPTYEQYF	TGCGCCAGCAGTGAGTCACCGACCTACGAGCAGTACTTC
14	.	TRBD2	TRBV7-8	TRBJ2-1	CASSLGLAANEQFF	TGTGCCAGCAGCCTAGGGCTAGCGGCCAATGAGCAGTTCTTC
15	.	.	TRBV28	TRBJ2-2	CASSLSLLNTGELFF	TGTGCCAGCAGTTTGTCACTCCTTAACACCGGGGAGCTGTTTTTT
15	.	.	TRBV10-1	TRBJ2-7	CASSEFQGGSREQYF	TGCGCCAGCAGTGAGTTCCAAGGGGGTTCGCGGGAGCAGTACTTC
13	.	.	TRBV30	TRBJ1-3	CARGASSGNTIYF	TGTGCCAGAGGGGCTTCCTCTGGAAACACCATATATTTT
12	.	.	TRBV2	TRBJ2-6	CASSVGANVLTF	TGTGCCAGCAGTGTTGGGGCCAACGTCCTGACTTTC
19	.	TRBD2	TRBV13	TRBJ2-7	CASSLNSRLAGVSSYEQYF	TGTGCCAGCAGCTTAAACAGCCGACTAGCGGGAGTCTCATCCTACGAGCAGTACTTC
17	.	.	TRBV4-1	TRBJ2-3	CASSQDFGSRFTDTQYF	TGCGCCAGCAGCCAAGATTTCGGCAGCCGATTCACAGATACGCAGTATTTT
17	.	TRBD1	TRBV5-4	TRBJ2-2	CASSLGIRGGGTGELFF	TGTGCCAGCAGCTTGGGGATCAGAGGGGGCGGTACCGGGGAGCTGTTTTTT
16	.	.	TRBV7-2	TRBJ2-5	CASSLVPGTIDETQYF	TGTGCCAGCAGCCTCGTCCCCGGAACGATCGATGAGACCCAGTACTTC
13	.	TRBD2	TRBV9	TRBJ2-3	CASTSGNTDTQYF	TGTGCCAGCACTAGCGGGAACACAGATACGCAGTATTTT
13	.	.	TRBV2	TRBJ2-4	CASSVDSKNIQYF	TGTGCCAGCAGTGTAGATTCCAAAAACATTCAGTACTTC
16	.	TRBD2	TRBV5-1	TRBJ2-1	CASSNGTSGRAIEQFF	TGCGCCAGCAGCAATGGGACTAGCGGGAGGGCAATCGAGCAGTTCTTC
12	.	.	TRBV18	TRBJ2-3	CASSQDTDTQYF	TGTGCCAGCTCACAGGACACAGATACGCAGTATTTT
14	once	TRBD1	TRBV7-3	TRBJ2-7	CASSLGTGDREQYF	TGTGCCAGCAGCTTAGGGACAGGGGACCGCGAGCAGTACTTC
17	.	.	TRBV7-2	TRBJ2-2	CASSQFEDWANTGELFF	TGTGCCAGCAGCCAGTTCGAGGACTGGGCGAACACCGGGGAGCTGTTTTTT
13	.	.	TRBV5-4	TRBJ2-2	CASSRTPAGELFF	TGTGCCAGCAGCCGGACACCCGCCGGGGAGCTGTTTTTT
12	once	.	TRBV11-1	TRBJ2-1	CASSLSSPEQFF	TGTGCCAGCAGCTTATCCTCCCCGGAGCAGTTCTTC
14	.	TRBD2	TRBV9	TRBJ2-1	CASSFRTSENEQFF	TGTGCCAGCAGCTTTCGGACTAGCGAAAATGAGCAGTTCTTC
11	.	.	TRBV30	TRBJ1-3	CAWQRGNTIYF	TGTGCCTGGCAGAGGGGAAACACCATATATTTT
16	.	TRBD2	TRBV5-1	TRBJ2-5	CASSSGLADDQETQYF	TGCGCCAGCAGTTCAGGACTAGCGGACGACCAAGAGACCCAGTACTTC
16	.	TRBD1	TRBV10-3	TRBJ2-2	CAISNPGGSYTGELFF	TGTGCCATCAGTAACCCAGGGGGCTCGTACACCGGGGAGCTGTTTTTT